This TCR beta chain is drawn from a study of blood T cells in healthy people across ages (dated by TCRdb to the mid-2010s). Turning to the overall study: In model experiments, template switching captured about one uniquely barcoded TCR beta cDNA molecule for every two T cells. The study measured age-related changes in TCR beta repertoire diversity using deep sequencing normalized with unique cDNA molecular identifiers. The donors were divided into four age groups: young (average around 17 years), middle-aged (roughly 42), aged (approximately 64) and long-lived (around 87). To avoid experimental bias, donors of different ages were distributed randomly across sequencing lanes. The study analyzed two additional independent replicas of 1 million unique cDNA reads from the same blood draw for two donors, one aged 18 to 29 and one aged 80 or older. General study outcomes and caveats: Estimates of total diversity based on one million sequenced T cells were regarded as lower bounds and as underestimates. Compared with the aged group, more naive CD4+ T cells, fewer expanded clones and increased TCR diversity were shown by the long-lived group, suggesting age selection. As age increased, observed TCR beta diversity per million T cells dropped in a roughly linear way, and a significant reduction was already evident by age about 36. Observed TCR beta diversity correlated strongly with the percentage of naive T cells measured by flow cytometry. Conclusive comparison of naive and antigen-experienced compartments was prevented by the profiling of bulk unsorted PBMCs. The CMV infection status of donors was not known, potentially confounding age-related changes in expanded clonotypes.

Details on this clonotype: Its cognate antigen has yet to be identified. One base away there is no much larger clone; base qualities are not given.

The roughly 39 donors, aged about 6 to 95 years, were systemically healthy Caucasian individuals from Russia. Each donor gave 8 to 10 milliliters of peripheral blood, drawn into EDTA-treated Vacutainer tubes. Ficoll-Paque density-gradient centrifugation was used to isolate PBMCs, with at least 7 million per sample. Total RNA, at least 6 micrograms per sample, was extracted from PBMCs with Trizol reagent. For every donor, an aliquot of PBMCs went through flow cytometry to measure the percentages of naive CD45RAhigh/CD27high T cells. Receptors were amplified or captured by 5' RACE. This sample was sequenced with an Illumina HiSeq 2500. The second PCR ran for about 6 to 11 cycles and used a J-beta primer mix along with a sample-barcoded 5' primer. A unique molecular identifier was introduced onto each TCR beta cDNA molecule by a template-switch 5' adaptor carrying 12 random nucleotides. Each sample yielded at least 3 million CDR3-containing paired-end reads. The Mint cDNA synthesis kit, primed by a TRBC-specific oligonucleotide, was used to synthesize first-strand cDNA from all RNA. Following uracil-DNA glycosylase treatment, all cDNA underwent a first 18-cycle PCR with the universal primers M1SS and BC2_uni_R. For the original study's pipeline: Each sample was normalized by randomly selecting 1 million high-quality reads, each carrying a distinct molecular identifier. Reads sharing molecular identifiers were discarded rather than binned into consensus sequences. CDR3 identification, clonotype clustering and error correction used MiTCR with a Q25 quality threshold and the strictest error-elimination algorithm. A nonparametric unseen species model with Euler transformation was used to estimate a lower bound on total TCR beta diversity. TCRdb ran its own pipeline on the public reads, namely fastp trimming at Q25 and MiXCR clone calling, and kept in-frame beta chains. Each entry merges the rows of one CDR3 protein and shows their most common DNA and genes. What appears here as the V and J calls and clone size reflects TCRdb's work, not the paper's. The sample yields hundreds of thousands of distinct CDR3 sequences; over 45% were counted once. The ten biggest clones cover under 35% of the sample.

Unmatched junction bases come to 4, with V trimmed by 5 bases and J by 4 bases. From the cysteine through the phenylalanine, the CDR3 covers 16 amino acids. Only the CDR3 region is kept as DNA, spanning 48 bases read in frame from base 1. The chain couples TRBV12-3 or TRBV12-4 to TRBJ1-6, and TRBD1 aligns with 11 junction nucleotides. Material: blood. The sequence came from a woman aged 60-75 years in good health. At the DNA level, the sequence is TGTGCCAGCAGTGGACAGGGGGCAAGGTATAATTCACCCCTCCACTTT. The translation is CASSGQGARYNSPLHF.